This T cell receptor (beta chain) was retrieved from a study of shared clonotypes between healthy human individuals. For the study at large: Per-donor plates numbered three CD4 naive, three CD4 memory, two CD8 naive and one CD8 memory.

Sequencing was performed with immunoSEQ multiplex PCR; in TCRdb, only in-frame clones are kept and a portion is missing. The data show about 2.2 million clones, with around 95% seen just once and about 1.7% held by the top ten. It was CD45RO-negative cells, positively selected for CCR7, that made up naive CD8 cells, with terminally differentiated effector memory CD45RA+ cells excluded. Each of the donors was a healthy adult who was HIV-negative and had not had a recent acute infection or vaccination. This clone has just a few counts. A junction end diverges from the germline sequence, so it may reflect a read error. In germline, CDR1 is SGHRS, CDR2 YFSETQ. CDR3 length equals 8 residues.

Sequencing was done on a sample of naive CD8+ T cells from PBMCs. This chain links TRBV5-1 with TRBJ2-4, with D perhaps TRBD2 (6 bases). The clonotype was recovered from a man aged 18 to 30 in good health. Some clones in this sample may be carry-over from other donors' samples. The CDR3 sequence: CASSRREF. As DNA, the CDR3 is TGCGCCAGCAGCCGCCGGGAGTTC.